A single sample is the source of the 5 T cell receptor beta chains below, sequenced in a study of molecular identifiers for immune sequencing clone quantification. TCRdb used MiXCR to reprocess the PCR reads, holding one entry per CDR3 protein. Of about 630,000 distinct CDR3 sequences listed, about 25% are singletons. Material: naive CD8+ T cells from blood, with Jurkat cell RNA spiked in. Subset denoted: FACS-sorted CD8+CD4-CCR7+CD45RA+ naive T cells. These receptors were collected from a human donor in good health. Some libraries in this study had Jurkat cell RNA spiked in.

This clonotype was picked up many times. The chain joins TRBV30 to TRBJ2-3, with D hard to call. The germline V and J ends were trimmed by 0 bases and 6 bases, with 7 bases remaining between them. The CDR3 contains 12 residues. The germline V gene encodes CDR1 GTSNPN and CDR2 SVGIG (reference sequence). The CDR3 nucleotides are TGTGCCTGGAGTGTAGTGGGGGATACGCAGTATTTT. Protein: CAWSVVGDTQYF. Supplemented by reference TRBV30 and TRBJ2-3, the full variable domain reads SQTIHQWPATLVQPVGSPLSLECTVEGTSNPNLYWYRQAAGRGLQLLFYSVGIGQISSEVPQNLSASRPQDRQFILSSKKLLLSDSGFYLCAWSVVGDTQYFGPGTRLTVL.

The chain employs TRBV19 and TRBJ2-5, with TRBD2 matching 11 bases. Trimming removed 5 bases from V and 5 bases from J; junction bases left unmatched: 10. The CDR3 is made up of 16 amino acids. Germline CDR1 is LNHDA and CDR2 is SQIVND (reference sequence). Here the CDR3 reads CASSLGPGLAEETQYF. DNA of the CDR3: TGTGCCAGTAGTCTCGGACCGGGACTAGCGGAGGAGACCCAGTACTTC.

For this clonotype: A much larger clone lies one base from this, so it may be a read error. The gene calls are TRBV14 and TRBJ2-7, with D possibly TRBD1 on 5 matching bases. CDR1 and CDR2 (germline): SGHDN, FVKESK. CDR3 length equals 12 residues. V dropped 3 bases and J dropped 5 bases, with 8 bases sitting between them. DNA for the CDR3: TGTGCCAGCAGCCACGCAGGGAACGAGCAGTACTTC. This codes for CASSHAGNEQYF.

The chain combines TRBV7-9 with TRBJ1-2, with a weak D call TRBD1 (5 bases). Germline V gene sequence: CDR1 SEHNR, CDR2 FQNEAQ (reference sequence). The CDR3 covers 17 residues. The V gene lost 1 base and the J gene lost 0 bases, with 15 bases spanning the gap. The CDR3 loop is CASSLEGPSPPNYGYTF. CDR3 nucleotides: TGTGCCAGCAGCTTAGAGGGACCAAGCCCCCCTAACTATGGCTACACCTTC.

This clonotype was detected only a few times. The chain joins TRBV12-3 or TRBV12-4 to TRBJ1-1; D remains unclear. CDR3 length: 14 amino acids. V lost 7 bases to trimming and J lost 4 bases, with 16 bases between them. CDR3 loop: CASNSKTEGTEAFF. The CDR3 DNA reads TGTGCCAGCAACAGTAAAACTGAGGGCACTGAAGCTTTCTTT.